Each of the 3 T cell receptor beta chains below was sequenced from the same sample in a study of T cells expressing NK-cell markers. TCRdb reprocessed the 5' RACE reads and keeps a single row for each CDR3 protein, giving no DNA. This sample's clone table lists a few hundred thousand distinct CDR3 sequences. The sequencing sample was made of blood T cells: a sorted CD56 or NKG2C T cell subset, CD4+ or CD8+ T cells, or bulk PBMC T cells (not recorded which). Receptors were obtained from a man aged 18-70 years in good health.

V and J are TRBV6-1 and TRBJ2-2; TCRdb indicates TRBD2, and absent DNA this call remains unverified. CDR3 length: 13 residues. Per the germline V gene, CDR1 is MNHNS and CDR2 is SASEGT. This CDR3 is CAIGTIGTGELFF.

The chain joins TRBV7-6 to TRBJ2-1. CDR1 and CDR2 (germline): SGHVS, FNYEAQ. The length of the CDR3 is 14 residues. CDR3 amino acids: CASSLRGNSAEQFF.

The chain links TRBV9 to TRBJ2-3; absent DNA, TCRdb's TRBD2 call cannot be checked. CDR1 is SGDLS, CDR2 YYNGEE, per germline. The CDR3 runs 15 residues. This CDR3 reads CASSVMGLSTDTQYF.